This T cell receptor beta chain was captured in a study of T cell responses to AZD1222 COVID-19 vaccine. Study in general: The analysis combined second doses at about 4 or about 12 weeks. Study-level results: Possibly, clonal diversity was underestimated; donors were largely white British and included more females. Only a handful of AZD1222 recipients were seropositive at baseline. Mapped onto spike, vaccine-associated CD4 TCRs spanned it and were dominant at 160-218 and 743-854.

The V gene's germline CDR1 is LGHNA and CDR2 YNFKEQ. V was clipped by 0 bases and J by 0 bases, with 11 bases between them. The CDR3 spans 16 residues. Notes on this clone: The target antigen is unknown.

Repertoires were generated with immunoSEQ multiplex PCR, while TCRdb's copy carries only in-frame clones and drops some. The sample comprises over 85,000 clones, almost 85% of which are singletons, and 17% rests with the top ten. This chain uses TRBV4-2 with TRBJ1-2, with D possibly being TRBD1 (5 bases). The source of this sequence is an adult in good health. This material consisted of peripheral blood, taken on day 0 of AZD1222 vaccination. The CDR3 region is CASSQDPGGANYGYTF. CDR3 in DNA: TGTGCCAGCAGCCAAGATCCCGGGGGGGCTAACTATGGCTACACCTTC.